This T cell receptor (beta chain) comes out of a study of Ad26.COV2.S vaccination and SARS-CoV-2 variants. Study overall: Administration of Ad26.COV2.S was intramuscular, either once or twice 56 days apart.

The treatment is: some 20 received Ad26.COV2.S at low or high dose, single or two shots; about five received placebo; per-sample allocation not given. Each sample was drawn 63 days after the first injection (of vaccine or placebo). This CDR3 comprises 13 residues. V lost 0 bases and J 2 bases, leaving 4 bases between the germline ends. Germline V lookup: CDR1 LGHDT, CDR2 YNNKEL (reference sequence). The repertoire was sequenced with immunoSEQ multiplex PCR; TCRdb's copy has only in-frame clones and lacks some. Here the sample spans fewer than 800,000 clones, roughly 90% being singletons. This clonotype originated in a person aged 18-60 years who received the Ad26.COV2.S COVID-19 vaccine or a placebo. V gene TRBV3-1 (or the pseudogene TRBV3-2) combines with J gene TRBJ1-2, with D unresolved. The source was peripheral blood, collected in a trial of Ad26.COV2.S vaccine versus placebo. CDR3 sequence (DNA): TGTGCCAGCAGCCAAGATCAAAACTATGGCTACACCTTC. This gives the protein CASSQDQNYGYTF.